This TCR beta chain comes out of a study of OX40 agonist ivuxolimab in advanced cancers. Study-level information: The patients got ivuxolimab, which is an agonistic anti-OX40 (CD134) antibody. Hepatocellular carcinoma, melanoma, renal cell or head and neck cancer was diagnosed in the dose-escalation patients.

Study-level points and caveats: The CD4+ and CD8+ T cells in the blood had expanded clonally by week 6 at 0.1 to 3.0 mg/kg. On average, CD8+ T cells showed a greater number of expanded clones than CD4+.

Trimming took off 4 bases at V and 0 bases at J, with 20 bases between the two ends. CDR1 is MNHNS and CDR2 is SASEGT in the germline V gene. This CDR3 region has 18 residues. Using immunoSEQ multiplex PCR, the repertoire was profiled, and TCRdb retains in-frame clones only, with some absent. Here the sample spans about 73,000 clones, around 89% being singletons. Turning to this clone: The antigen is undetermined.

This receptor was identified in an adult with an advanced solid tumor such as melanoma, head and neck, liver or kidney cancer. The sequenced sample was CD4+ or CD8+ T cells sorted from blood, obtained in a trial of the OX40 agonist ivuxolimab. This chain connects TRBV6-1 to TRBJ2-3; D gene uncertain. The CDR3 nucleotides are TGTGCCAGCAGTGGGGCCGCAGATTCGCCGATAAGCACAGATACGCAGTATTTT. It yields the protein CASSGAADSPISTDTQYF.